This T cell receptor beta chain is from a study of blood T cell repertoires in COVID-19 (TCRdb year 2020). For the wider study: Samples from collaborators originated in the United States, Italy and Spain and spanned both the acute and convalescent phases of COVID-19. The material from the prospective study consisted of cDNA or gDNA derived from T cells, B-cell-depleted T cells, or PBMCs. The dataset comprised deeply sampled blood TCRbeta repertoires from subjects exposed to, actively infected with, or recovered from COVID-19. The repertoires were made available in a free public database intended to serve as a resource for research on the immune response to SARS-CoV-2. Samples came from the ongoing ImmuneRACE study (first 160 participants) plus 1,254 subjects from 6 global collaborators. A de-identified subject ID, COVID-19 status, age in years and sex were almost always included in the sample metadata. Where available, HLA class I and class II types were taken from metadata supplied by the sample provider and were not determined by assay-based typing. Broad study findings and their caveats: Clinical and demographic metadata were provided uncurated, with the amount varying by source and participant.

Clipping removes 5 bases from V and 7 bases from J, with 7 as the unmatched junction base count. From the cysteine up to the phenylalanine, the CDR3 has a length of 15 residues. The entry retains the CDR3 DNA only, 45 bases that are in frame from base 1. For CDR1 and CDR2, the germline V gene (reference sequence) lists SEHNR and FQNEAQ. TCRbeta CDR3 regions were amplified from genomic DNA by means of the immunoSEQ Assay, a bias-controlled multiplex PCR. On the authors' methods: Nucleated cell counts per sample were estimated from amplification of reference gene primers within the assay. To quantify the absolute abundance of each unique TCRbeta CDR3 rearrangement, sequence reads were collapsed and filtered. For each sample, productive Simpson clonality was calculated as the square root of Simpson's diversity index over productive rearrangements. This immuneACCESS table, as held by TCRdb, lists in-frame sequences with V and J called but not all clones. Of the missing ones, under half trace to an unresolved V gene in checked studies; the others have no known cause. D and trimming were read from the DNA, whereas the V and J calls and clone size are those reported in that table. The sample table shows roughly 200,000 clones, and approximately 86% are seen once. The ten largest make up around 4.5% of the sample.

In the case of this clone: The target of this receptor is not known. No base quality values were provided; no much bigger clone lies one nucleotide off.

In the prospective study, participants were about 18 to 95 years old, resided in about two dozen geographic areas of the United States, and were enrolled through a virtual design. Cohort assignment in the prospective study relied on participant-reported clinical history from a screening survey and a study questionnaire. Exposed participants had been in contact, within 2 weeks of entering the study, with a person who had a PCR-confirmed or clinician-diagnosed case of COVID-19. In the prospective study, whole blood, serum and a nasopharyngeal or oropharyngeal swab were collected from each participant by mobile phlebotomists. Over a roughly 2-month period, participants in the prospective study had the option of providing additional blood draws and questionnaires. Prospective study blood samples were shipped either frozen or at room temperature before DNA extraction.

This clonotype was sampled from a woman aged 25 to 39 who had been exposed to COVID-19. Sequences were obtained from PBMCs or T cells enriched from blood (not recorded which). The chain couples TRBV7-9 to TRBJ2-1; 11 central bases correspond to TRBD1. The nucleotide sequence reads TGTGCCAGCAGCCCACCGGGACAGGGGGGTAATGAGCAGTTCTTC. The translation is CASSPPGQGGNEQFF.